This paragraph covers one TCR beta chain sequence. Its specificity is not known. The sample belongs to a study of cytomegalovirus exposure and HLA in healthy donors. Study observations and caveats: TCR beta V- and J-gene trimming, according to a later analysis, was linked to a missense DCLRE1C variant. Researchers had no immune exposure information except CMV serostatus available.

Primers for the PCR totalled 60 Vbeta and 13 Jbeta. Measured with immunoSEQ multiplex PCR; TCRdb has only the in-frame clones, and not every one. Here the sample spans 200,000 to 250,000 clones, about 84% being singletons. This CDR3 is 16 amino acids long. Germline V CDR1 and CDR2: SGHVS, FNYEAQ. Trimming stripped 5 bases from V and 0 bases from J, with 16 bases between. No record was made of this donor's CMV serostatus. The specimen was PBMCs. This clonotype was sampled from a human donor in good health. The rearrangement links TRBV7-6 to TRBJ1-1; perhaps TRBD1 as D (5 bases). CDR3 bases: TGTGCCAGCAGCCCACGCCCTTCAGGGTTGAACACTGAAGCTTTCTTT. It translates to CASSPRPSGLNTEAFF.